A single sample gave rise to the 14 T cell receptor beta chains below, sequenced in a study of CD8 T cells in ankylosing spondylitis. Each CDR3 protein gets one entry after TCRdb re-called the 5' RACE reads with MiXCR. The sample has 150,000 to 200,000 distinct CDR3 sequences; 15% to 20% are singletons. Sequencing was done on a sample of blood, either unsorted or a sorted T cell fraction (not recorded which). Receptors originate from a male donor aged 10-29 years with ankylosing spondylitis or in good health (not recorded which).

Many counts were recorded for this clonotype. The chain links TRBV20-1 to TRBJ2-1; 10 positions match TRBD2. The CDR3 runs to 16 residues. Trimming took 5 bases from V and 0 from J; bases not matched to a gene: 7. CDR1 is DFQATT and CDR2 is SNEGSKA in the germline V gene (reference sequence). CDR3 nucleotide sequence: TGCAGTGCTGAGGGGTCTAGCGGGAGCTCCTACAATGAGCAGTTCTTC. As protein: CSAEGSSGSSYNEQFF.

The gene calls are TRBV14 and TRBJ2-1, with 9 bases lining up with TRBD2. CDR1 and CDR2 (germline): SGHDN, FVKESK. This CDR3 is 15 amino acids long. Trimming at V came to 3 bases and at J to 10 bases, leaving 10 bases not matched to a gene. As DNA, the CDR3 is TGTGCCAGCAGCCATGATAGCGGGAGAGTACGGGAGCAGTTCTTC. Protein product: CASSHDSGRVREQFF.

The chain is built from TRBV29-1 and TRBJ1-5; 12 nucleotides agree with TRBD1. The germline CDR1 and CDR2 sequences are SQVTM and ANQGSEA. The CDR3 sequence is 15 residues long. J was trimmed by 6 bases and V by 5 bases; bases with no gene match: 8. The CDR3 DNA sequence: TGCAGCGTTATCGGGACAGGGGGCGACGGTCAGCCCCAGCATTTT. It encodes CSVIGTGGDGQPQHF.

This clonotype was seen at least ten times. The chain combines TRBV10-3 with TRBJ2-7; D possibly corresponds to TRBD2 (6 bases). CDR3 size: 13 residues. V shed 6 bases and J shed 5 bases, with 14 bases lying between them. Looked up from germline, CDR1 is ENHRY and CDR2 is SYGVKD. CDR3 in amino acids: CAISPMAGNEQYF. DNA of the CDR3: TGTGCCATCAGCCCCATGGCGGGGAACGAGCAGTACTTC.

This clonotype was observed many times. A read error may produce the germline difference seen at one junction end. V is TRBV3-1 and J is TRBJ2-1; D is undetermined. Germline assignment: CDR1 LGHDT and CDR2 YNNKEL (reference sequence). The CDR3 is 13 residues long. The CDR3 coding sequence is TGTGCCAGCAGCCCGTCCCTCTACAGTGAGCAGTTCTTC. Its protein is CASSPSLYSEQFF.

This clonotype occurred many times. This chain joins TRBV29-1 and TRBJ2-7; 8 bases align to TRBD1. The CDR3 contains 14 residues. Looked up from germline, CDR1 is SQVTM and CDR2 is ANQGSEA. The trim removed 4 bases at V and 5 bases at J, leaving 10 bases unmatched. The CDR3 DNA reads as TGCAGCGTTGGCACCGGGACAGGAAGCCACGAGCAGTACTTC. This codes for CSVGTGTGSHEQYF.

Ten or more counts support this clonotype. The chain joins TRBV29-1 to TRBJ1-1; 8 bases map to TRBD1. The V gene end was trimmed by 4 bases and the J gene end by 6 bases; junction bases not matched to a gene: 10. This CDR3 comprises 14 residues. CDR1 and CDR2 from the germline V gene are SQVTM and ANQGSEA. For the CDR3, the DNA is TGCAGCGTTGTGGGTATCAGGGGGCCGGCTGAAGCTTTCTTT. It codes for CSVVGIRGPAEAFF.

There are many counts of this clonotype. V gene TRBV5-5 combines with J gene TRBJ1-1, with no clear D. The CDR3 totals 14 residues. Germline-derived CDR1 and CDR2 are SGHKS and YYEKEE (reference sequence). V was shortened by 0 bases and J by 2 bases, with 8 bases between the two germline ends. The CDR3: CASSLGTANTEAFF. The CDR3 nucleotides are TGTGCCAGCAGCTTGGGCACAGCCAACACTGAAGCTTTCTTT.

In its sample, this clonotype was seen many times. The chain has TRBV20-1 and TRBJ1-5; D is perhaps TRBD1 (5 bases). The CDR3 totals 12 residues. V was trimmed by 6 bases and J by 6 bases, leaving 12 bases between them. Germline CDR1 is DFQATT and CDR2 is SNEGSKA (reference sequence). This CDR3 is CSANRRGQPQHF. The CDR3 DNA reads TGCAGTGCAAACAGGAGAGGTCAGCCCCAGCATTTT.

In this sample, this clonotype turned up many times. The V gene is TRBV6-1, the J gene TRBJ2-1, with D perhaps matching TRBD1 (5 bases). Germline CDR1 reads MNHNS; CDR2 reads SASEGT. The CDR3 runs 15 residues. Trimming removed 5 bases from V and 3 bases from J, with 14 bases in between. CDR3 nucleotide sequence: TGTGCCAGCAGTCTAAGCAGGGCGAACTACAATGAGCAGTTCTTC. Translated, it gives CASSLSRANYNEQFF.

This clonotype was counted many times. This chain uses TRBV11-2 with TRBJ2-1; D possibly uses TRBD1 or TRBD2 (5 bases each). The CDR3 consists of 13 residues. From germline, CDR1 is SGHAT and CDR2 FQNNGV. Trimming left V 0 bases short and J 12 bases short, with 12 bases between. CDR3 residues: CASSLDSGRLQFF. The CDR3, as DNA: TGTGCCAGCAGCTTAGATTCGGGACGGTTGCAGTTCTTC.

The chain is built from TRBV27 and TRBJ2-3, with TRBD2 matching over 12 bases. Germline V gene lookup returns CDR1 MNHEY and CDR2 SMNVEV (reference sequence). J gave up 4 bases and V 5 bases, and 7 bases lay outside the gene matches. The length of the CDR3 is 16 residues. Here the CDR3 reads CASSPWTSGTPDTQYF. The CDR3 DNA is TGTGCCAGCAGTCCCTGGACTAGCGGGACTCCAGATACGCAGTATTTT.

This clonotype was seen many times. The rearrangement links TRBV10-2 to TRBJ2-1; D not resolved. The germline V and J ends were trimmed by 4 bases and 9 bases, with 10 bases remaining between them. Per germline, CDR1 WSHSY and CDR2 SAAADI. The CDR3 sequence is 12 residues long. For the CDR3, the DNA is TGCGCCAGCAGTGTTGCAGGTTCTGAGCAGTTCTTC. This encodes CASSVAGSEQFF.

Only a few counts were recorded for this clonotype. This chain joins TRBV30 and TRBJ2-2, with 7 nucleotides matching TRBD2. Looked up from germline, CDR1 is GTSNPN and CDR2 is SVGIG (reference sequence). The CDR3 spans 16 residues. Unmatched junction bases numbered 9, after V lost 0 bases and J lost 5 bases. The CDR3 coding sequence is TGTGCCTGGAGTGTCCCACTCGGGGGGAGAACCGGGGAGCTGTTTTTT. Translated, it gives CAWSVPLGGRTGELFF.